This TCR beta chain was sequenced in a study of cytomegalovirus exposure and HLA in healthy donors. The PCR employed 60 Vbeta primers together with 13 Jbeta primers. Clones were sequenced by immunoSEQ multiplex PCR, and TCRdb holds only the in-frame ones, with some missing. The sample has fewer than 200,000 clones, 75% to 80% seen once. This CDR3 is 16 amino acids long. Germline values: CDR1 SGHDT, CDR2 YYEEEE. The V and J ends lost 3 bases and 5 bases, in that order; junction bases with no gene match: 13. V and J are TRBV5-6 and TRBJ2-5, with 7 positions matching TRBD1. The origin of this receptor is a woman younger than 45 in good health and CMV-seropositive. Sequencing was done on a sample of PBMCs. CDR3 region: CASSSFGTAADETQYF. The CDR3 region has the DNA TGTGCCAGCAGCTCCTTTGGGACAGCGGCGGACGAGACCCAGTACTTC.